Listed below are T cell receptor beta chains from one sample, sequenced in a study of cytomegalovirus exposure and HLA in healthy donors. The repertoire was sequenced with immunoSEQ multiplex PCR; TCRdb's copy has only in-frame clones and lacks some. Seen here are over 100,000 clones, 75% to 85% observed once, and the top ten hold roughly 1.8%. The specimen sequenced was PBMCs. The receptors derive from a female donor in good health and CMV-seropositive. CDR3s include the opening cysteine and the closing phenylalanine or tryptophan. The order of the fields is D gene, clone size, J gene, V gene, CDR3 DNA, CDR3 protein. A D gene is named only where the DNA matches it firmly. Clone size is shown for a subset of rows, as once, few, many or a class of expanded clone.

d_call: .
clone_size: .
j_call: TRBJ2-1
v_call: TRBV9
cdr3_nt: TGTGCCACCACGCCATGGACAGATTACAATGAGCAGTTCTTC
cdr3_aa: CATTPWTDYNEQFF

d_call: TRBD1
clone_size: .
j_call: TRBJ1-2
v_call: TRBV18
cdr3_nt: TGTGCCAGCTCGTCAGGACAGGGGGCGCGGAACTATGGCTACACCTTC
cdr3_aa: CASSSGQGARNYGYTF

d_call: .
clone_size: .
j_call: TRBJ2-7
v_call: TRBV7-9
cdr3_nt: TGTGCCAGCAGCTTAGGTCCCGAGCAGTACTTC
cdr3_aa: CASSLGPEQYF

d_call: .
clone_size: .
j_call: TRBJ2-5
v_call: TRBV5-4
cdr3_nt: TGTGCCAGCAGCCCGCCGACATCCCAAGAGACCCAGTACTTC
cdr3_aa: CASSPPTSQETQYF

d_call: .
clone_size: few
j_call: TRBJ1-1
v_call: TRBV28
cdr3_nt: TGTGCCAGCAGTTTATTGGGGACTAACACTGAAGCTTTCTTT
cdr3_aa: CASSLLGTNTEAFF

d_call: TRBD1
clone_size: .
j_call: TRBJ1-5
v_call: TRBV28
cdr3_nt: TGTGCCAGCAGTCATGGGGCAGGGGGCAGCAATCAGCCCCAGCATTTT
cdr3_aa: CASSHGAGGSNQPQHF

d_call: .
clone_size: .
j_call: TRBJ2-1
v_call: TRBV5-1
cdr3_nt: TGCGCCAGCAGCCCCCCCACAGGGTCCTTCTACAATGAGCAGTTCTTC
cdr3_aa: CASSPPTGSFYNEQFF

d_call: TRBD2
clone_size: .
j_call: TRBJ2-3
v_call: TRBV2
cdr3_nt: TGTGCCAGCGTACTAGCGGGAGGGACCACAGATACGCAGTATTTT
cdr3_aa: CASVLAGGTTDTQYF

d_call: .
clone_size: .
j_call: TRBJ2-1
v_call: TRBV7-8
cdr3_nt: TGTGCCAGCAGCTTAGTTCCCGCAGGTGGTGAGCAGTTCTTC
cdr3_aa: CASSLVPAGGEQFF

d_call: .
clone_size: .
j_call: TRBJ1-4
v_call: TRBV7-9
cdr3_nt: TGTGCCAGCAGCTGGAACCTAGATAATGAAAAACTGTTTTTT
cdr3_aa: CASSWNLDNEKLFF

d_call: TRBD2
clone_size: .
j_call: TRBJ2-5
v_call: TRBV5-1
cdr3_nt: TGCGCCAGCAGCTGGGGGACTAGCAGTGAGACCCAGTACTTC
cdr3_aa: CASSWGTSSETQYF

d_call: .
clone_size: .
j_call: TRBJ1-2
v_call: TRBV7-9
cdr3_nt: TGTGCCAGCAGCCCAGCCGCCCCTAGATATGGCTACACCTTC
cdr3_aa: CASSPAAPRYGYTF

d_call: .
clone_size: once
j_call: TRBJ1-6
v_call: TRBV5-1
cdr3_nt: TGCGCCAGCAGCTTGGGTGCCCATACGGATTCACCCCTCCACTTT
cdr3_aa: CASSLGAHTDSPLHF

d_call: TRBD2
clone_size: .
j_call: TRBJ2-5
v_call: TRBV7-9
cdr3_nt: TGTGCCAGCAGAGAAGCGGGGGACAAAGAGACCCAGTACTTC
cdr3_aa: CASREAGDKETQYF

d_call: TRBD1
clone_size: .
j_call: TRBJ1-3
v_call: TRBV2
cdr3_nt: TGTGCCAGCAGGGACAGGGGAACTGGAAACACCATATATTTT
cdr3_aa: CASRDRGTGNTIYF

d_call: TRBD2
clone_size: .
j_call: TRBJ2-7
v_call: TRBV4-1
cdr3_nt: TGCGCCAGCACTCCAGACCCGGCTAGCGGGAGGCGCGAGCAGTACTTC
cdr3_aa: CASTPDPASGRREQYF

d_call: .
clone_size: .
j_call: TRBJ1-1
v_call: TRBV4-2
cdr3_nt: TGTGCCAGCAGCCAAGGAGAGGGAGGGAACACTGAAGCTTTCTTT
cdr3_aa: CASSQGEGGNTEAFF

d_call: TRBD1
clone_size: once
j_call: TRBJ2-1
v_call: TRBV5-1
cdr3_nt: TGCGCCAGCAGCTTGGTGTCCGGGACAGGGAGTGAGCAGTTCTTC
cdr3_aa: CASSLVSGTGSEQFF

d_call: .
clone_size: .
j_call: TRBJ1-6
v_call: TRBV7-9
cdr3_nt: TGTGCCAGCAGCTTACGGGAGAATCATTCACCCCTCCACTTT
cdr3_aa: CASSLRENHSPLHF

d_call: .
clone_size: few
j_call: TRBJ2-1
v_call: TRBV18
cdr3_nt: TGTGCCAGCTCAGAATCGGTAGTTTACAATGAGCAGTTCTTC
cdr3_aa: CASSESVVYNEQFF

d_call: TRBD2
clone_size: .
j_call: TRBJ2-1
v_call: TRBV11-2
cdr3_nt: TGTGCCAGCAGCTTAGATTGGGGGGGCAATGAGCAGTTCTTC
cdr3_aa: CASSLDWGGNEQFF

d_call: .
clone_size: .
j_call: TRBJ1-6
v_call: TRBV15
cdr3_nt: TGTGCCACCAGCAGAACAGGGTTGGGTTCACCCCTCCACTTT
cdr3_aa: CATSRTGLGSPLHF

d_call: TRBD1
clone_size: .
j_call: TRBJ2-7
v_call: TRBV13
cdr3_nt: TGTGCCAGCAGCTTAACAGGGGGCACCCGGCGCGAGCAGTACTTC
cdr3_aa: CASSLTGGTRREQYF

d_call: TRBD2
clone_size: .
j_call: TRBJ2-1
v_call: TRBV6-5
cdr3_nt: TGTGCCAGCAGGCCTAGCGGGGGGGCCTCGAATGAGCAGTTCTTC
cdr3_aa: CASRPSGGASNEQFF

d_call: .
clone_size: .
j_call: TRBJ1-2
v_call: TRBV10-1
cdr3_nt: TGCGCCAGCAGTGTTTTCACTTATCCCGCTAACTATGGCTACACCTTC
cdr3_aa: CASSVFTYPANYGYTF

d_call: .
clone_size: .
j_call: TRBJ2-7
v_call: TRBV5-1
cdr3_nt: TGCGCCAGCAGCCTTCAGGGTGGCTCCTACGAGCAGTACTTC
cdr3_aa: CASSLQGGSYEQYF

d_call: TRBD1
clone_size: .
j_call: TRBJ2-7
v_call: TRBV6-1
cdr3_nt: TGTGCCAGCAGACCCGGGACAGGGTATGGCGAGCAGTACTTC
cdr3_aa: CASRPGTGYGEQYF

d_call: .
clone_size: .
j_call: TRBJ1-2
v_call: TRBV6-4
cdr3_nt: TGTGCCAGCAGTGGCACAGAAAACTATGGCTACACCTTC
cdr3_aa: CASSGTENYGYTF

d_call: .
clone_size: few
j_call: TRBJ1-4
v_call: TRBV5-5
cdr3_nt: TGTGCCAGCAGCTTGGGGGAGGGTGAAAAACTGTTTTTT
cdr3_aa: CASSLGEGEKLFF

d_call: .
clone_size: once
j_call: TRBJ1-1
v_call: TRBV5-5
cdr3_nt: TGTGCCAGCAGCAAACGTTCGGGGGGCGGTTTCACTGAAGCTTTCTTT
cdr3_aa: CASSKRSGGGFTEAFF

d_call: TRBD2
clone_size: .
j_call: TRBJ2-5
v_call: TRBV7-8
cdr3_nt: TGTGCCAGCAGCCAGATGACGGGGGGGGGAGAGACCCAGTACTTC
cdr3_aa: CASSQMTGGGETQYF

d_call: TRBD2
clone_size: .
j_call: TRBJ2-5
v_call: TRBV7-9
cdr3_nt: TGTGCCAGCAGCCGTCTAGCGGGCATAAAGAACCAAGAGACCCAGTACTTC
cdr3_aa: CASSRLAGIKNQETQYF

d_call: .
clone_size: .
j_call: TRBJ2-1
v_call: TRBV9
cdr3_nt: TGTGCCAGCGCCGGGGGAAACTCCTACAATGAGCAGTTCTTC
cdr3_aa: CASAGGNSYNEQFF

d_call: .
clone_size: .
j_call: TRBJ1-3
v_call: TRBV5-4
cdr3_nt: TGTGCCAGCAGCTTGGAGGGGGTTGACACCATATATTTT
cdr3_aa: CASSLEGVDTIYF

d_call: .
clone_size: .
j_call: TRBJ2-7
v_call: TRBV4-2
cdr3_nt: TGTGCCAGCAGCCAAGGCATAGGGGGACCCCTTGGCAACGAGCAGTACTTC
cdr3_aa: CASSQGIGGPLGNEQYF

d_call: .
clone_size: .
j_call: TRBJ1-2
v_call: TRBV7-9
cdr3_nt: TGTGCCAGCAGCTTAGACCCAGGGGATGAGGGCTACACCTTC
cdr3_aa: CASSLDPGDEGYTF

d_call: .
clone_size: few
j_call: TRBJ2-3
v_call: TRBV5-1
cdr3_nt: TGCGCCAGCAGCTCCCGTGGGGCCTACACAGATACGCAGTATTTT
cdr3_aa: CASSSRGAYTDTQYF

d_call: .
clone_size: .
j_call: TRBJ2-7
v_call: TRBV30
cdr3_nt: TGTGCCTGGAGTCTCCCTTCGGGTCCCTACGAGCAGTACTTC
cdr3_aa: CAWSLPSGPYEQYF

d_call: .
clone_size: .
j_call: TRBJ1-3
v_call: TRBV7-2
cdr3_nt: TGTGCCAGCAGCTTAGTAACGGTCTCGAGCTCTGGAAACACCATATATTTT
cdr3_aa: CASSLVTVSSSGNTIYF

d_call: .
clone_size: .
j_call: TRBJ2-7
v_call: TRBV6-4
cdr3_nt: TGTGCCAGCAGTGACCGGGAATGGGCACCACGGGTGCAGTACTTC
cdr3_aa: CASSDREWAPRVQYF

d_call: .
clone_size: .
j_call: TRBJ2-7
v_call: TRBV19
cdr3_nt: TGTGCCAGTAGCCCTCGGGGGGCCACCTCCTACGAGCAGTACTTC
cdr3_aa: CASSPRGATSYEQYF

d_call: .
clone_size: few
j_call: TRBJ2-7
v_call: TRBV27
cdr3_nt: TGTGCCAGCACAGACCCTAGCTCCTACGAGCAGTACTTC
cdr3_aa: CASTDPSSYEQYF

d_call: TRBD2
clone_size: .
j_call: TRBJ2-2
v_call: TRBV5-1
cdr3_nt: TGCGCCAGCACCTGGACTAGCGGGGGGGCCGGGAACACCGGGGAGCTGTTTTTT
cdr3_aa: CASTWTSGGAGNTGELFF

d_call: TRBD1
clone_size: .
j_call: TRBJ2-7
v_call: TRBV7-8
cdr3_nt: TGTGCCAGCAGTCGGGGGACAGGCCACTCCTACGAGCAGTACTTC
cdr3_aa: CASSRGTGHSYEQYF

d_call: TRBD2
clone_size: once
j_call: TRBJ2-4
v_call: TRBV9
cdr3_nt: TGTGCCAGCAGCTCCTCCGCGGGACTAGTTGCCAAAAACATTCAGTACTTC
cdr3_aa: CASSSSAGLVAKNIQYF

d_call: .
clone_size: .
j_call: TRBJ1-1
v_call: TRBV12-5
cdr3_nt: TGTGCTAGTGGTTTGTTCCCCAACACGGGCACTGAAGCTTTCTTT
cdr3_aa: CASGLFPNTGTEAFF

d_call: TRBD2
clone_size: .
j_call: TRBJ2-5
v_call: TRBV7-6
cdr3_nt: TGTGCCAGCAGCTCCCAACTAGCGGGAGTTTTTGAGACCCAGTACTTC
cdr3_aa: CASSSQLAGVFETQYF

d_call: TRBD1
clone_size: few
j_call: TRBJ1-2
v_call: TRBV7-9
cdr3_nt: TGTGCCAGCAGCCTCTCTCAGGGGGCTGGGTATGGCTACACCTTC
cdr3_aa: CASSLSQGAGYGYTF

d_call: TRBD1
clone_size: few
j_call: TRBJ2-7
v_call: TRBV13
cdr3_nt: TGTGCCAGCAGCTCAAGGACAGGGGGCTACGAGCAGTACTTC
cdr3_aa: CASSSRTGGYEQYF

d_call: .
clone_size: .
j_call: TRBJ1-1
v_call: TRBV14
cdr3_nt: TGTGCCAGCAGCCAAGTTCCAGGAGGGGAAGCTTTCTTT
cdr3_aa: CASSQVPGGEAFF

d_call: .
clone_size: .
j_call: TRBJ1-1
v_call: TRBV2
cdr3_nt: TGTGCCAGCAGTGACGAACAGCGGGGTCGAGCTTTCTTT
cdr3_aa: CASSDEQRGRAFF

d_call: .
clone_size: .
j_call: TRBJ2-7
v_call: TRBV11-1
cdr3_nt: TGTGCCAGCAGCACAAGACAGTACTCCTACGAGCAGTACTTC
cdr3_aa: CASSTRQYSYEQYF

d_call: TRBD1
clone_size: .
j_call: TRBJ1-1
v_call: TRBV28
cdr3_nt: TGTGCCAGCACCGGAGGGGGCGCCAGGGGCACTGAAGCTTTCTTT
cdr3_aa: CASTGGGARGTEAFF

d_call: TRBD1
clone_size: .
j_call: TRBJ2-3
v_call: TRBV5-1
cdr3_nt: TGCGCCAGCAGCTTGACGGGACAGGATGTCGCAGATACGCAGTATTTT
cdr3_aa: CASSLTGQDVADTQYF

d_call: TRBD1
clone_size: .
j_call: TRBJ1-2
v_call: TRBV7-2
cdr3_nt: TGTGCCAGCAGCTCGAGACAGGGGATATGGTATGGCTACACCTTC
cdr3_aa: CASSSRQGIWYGYTF

d_call: .
clone_size: .
j_call: TRBJ1-1
v_call: TRBV19
cdr3_nt: TGTGCCAGTAGTACCCCAGGGCTGAACACTGAAGCTTTCTTT
cdr3_aa: CASSTPGLNTEAFF

d_call: .
clone_size: .
j_call: TRBJ2-7
v_call: TRBV5-6
cdr3_nt: TGTGCCAGCAGCTTGCAGGCCGCCCACGAGCAGTACTTC
cdr3_aa: CASSLQAAHEQYF

d_call: .
clone_size: .
j_call: TRBJ1-1
v_call: TRBV10-3
cdr3_nt: TGTGCCATCAGTCTCCAGGGCGGCACTGAAGCTTTCTTT
cdr3_aa: CAISLQGGTEAFF

d_call: TRBD1
clone_size: .
j_call: TRBJ2-7
v_call: TRBV25-1
cdr3_nt: TGTGCCAGCAGTGAATTAGGGACAGGGGAAGACGAGCAGTACTTC
cdr3_aa: CASSELGTGEDEQYF